A selection of T cell receptor beta chains follows, all from one sample in a study of blood T cell repertoires in COVID-19. Generated by immunoSEQ multiplex PCR, the TCRdb table keeps only in-frame clones and is missing some. The sample lists around 78,000 clones; 75% to 90% were seen once. The sample taken for sequencing was peripheral blood. The receptor source for this set is a man in his forties or fifties with active COVID-19. Both conserved end residues are part of each CDR3. A D gene is named only where the DNA matches it firmly. Size tells how often a clone was seen (once, few, many) or the class of an expanded clone, and some rows leave it out.

j_call: TRBJ2-6
d_call: .
v_call: TRBV5-4
clone_size: .
cdr3_aa: CASSYLEGSGANVLTF
cdr3_nt: TGTGCCAGCAGCTATCTCGAGGGCTCTGGGGCCAACGTCCTGACTTTC

j_call: TRBJ1-1
d_call: .
v_call: TRBV11-2
clone_size: .
cdr3_aa: CASSLGSAQASRDTEAFF
cdr3_nt: TGTGCCAGCAGCTTAGGCTCTGCACAGGCGTCTCGGGACACTGAAGCTTTCTTT

j_call: TRBJ2-2
d_call: .
v_call: TRBV5-5
clone_size: once
cdr3_aa: CASQGWSGMNTGELFF
cdr3_nt: TGTGCCAGCCAGGGGTGGTCAGGGATGAACACCGGGGAGCTGTTTTTT

j_call: TRBJ1-1
d_call: TRBD1
v_call: TRBV28
clone_size: .
cdr3_aa: CASRPQGAYTEAFF
cdr3_nt: TGTGCCAGCAGACCACAGGGGGCTTACACTGAAGCTTTCTTT

j_call: TRBJ1-1
d_call: .
v_call: TRBV3-1/TRBV3-2
clone_size: .
cdr3_aa: CASSQREGTAEAFF
cdr3_nt: TGTGCCAGCAGCCAACGGGAGGGTACGGCTGAAGCTTTCTTT

j_call: TRBJ1-1
d_call: .
v_call: TRBV11-2
clone_size: .
cdr3_aa: CASSLDTGMTEAFF
cdr3_nt: TGTGCCAGCAGCTTAGATACAGGGATGACTGAAGCTTTCTTT

j_call: TRBJ1-5
d_call: .
v_call: TRBV12-3/TRBV12-4
clone_size: .
cdr3_aa: CASSQGPRQPQHF
cdr3_nt: TGTGCCAGCAGCCAAGGCCCTAGGCAGCCCCAGCATTTT

j_call: TRBJ2-7
d_call: .
v_call: TRBV9
clone_size: .
cdr3_aa: CASSVGGGGRYEQYF
cdr3_nt: TGTGCCAGCAGCGTAGGCGGTGGTGGTAGGTACGAGCAGTACTTC

j_call: TRBJ1-6
d_call: .
v_call: TRBV28
clone_size: .
cdr3_aa: CASSPVPNSPLHF
cdr3_nt: TGTGCCAGCAGTCCCGTTCCGAATTCACCCCTCCACTTT

j_call: TRBJ1-1
d_call: .
v_call: TRBV5-1
clone_size: .
cdr3_aa: CASRTGTSSVENTEAFF
cdr3_nt: TGCGCCAGCAGAACCGGGACATCGTCTGTCGAGAACACTGAAGCTTTCTTT

j_call: TRBJ2-5
d_call: .
v_call: TRBV6-5
clone_size: .
cdr3_aa: CASSRGQLQETQYF
cdr3_nt: TGTGCCAGCAGTCGTGGACAGCTTCAAGAGACCCAGTACTTC

j_call: TRBJ1-2
d_call: .
v_call: TRBV6-5
clone_size: .
cdr3_aa: CASSPSGGSNYGYTF
cdr3_nt: TGTGCCAGCAGCCCGAGCGGGGGGTCTAACTATGGCTACACCTTC

j_call: TRBJ2-7
d_call: TRBD2
v_call: TRBV28
clone_size: .
cdr3_aa: CASSFSGSSYEQYF
cdr3_nt: TGTGCCAGCAGTTTCAGCGGGAGCTCCTACGAGCAGTACTTC

j_call: TRBJ1-5
d_call: .
v_call: TRBV28
clone_size: .
cdr3_aa: CASSPITGISNQPQHF
cdr3_nt: TGTGCCAGCAGTCCAATCACAGGGATTAGCAATCAGCCCCAGCATTTT

j_call: TRBJ2-7
d_call: TRBD1
v_call: TRBV29-1
clone_size: .
cdr3_aa: CSVGPGQGVYEQYF
cdr3_nt: TGCAGCGTTGGGCCGGGACAGGGTGTCTACGAGCAGTACTTC

j_call: TRBJ1-4
d_call: TRBD1
v_call: TRBV16
clone_size: once
cdr3_aa: CASSLHLYRGQNNEKLFF
cdr3_nt: TGTGCCAGCAGCCTTCACCTATACCGGGGACAGAATAATGAAAAACTGTTTTTT

j_call: TRBJ2-3
d_call: .
v_call: TRBV6-5
clone_size: .
cdr3_aa: CASSYVQHTDTQYF
cdr3_nt: TGTGCCAGCAGTTACGTACAGCACACAGATACGCAGTATTTT

j_call: TRBJ1-1
d_call: .
v_call: TRBV7-2
clone_size: .
cdr3_aa: CASSLAKRGGEAFF
cdr3_nt: TGTGCCAGCAGCTTAGCTAAGAGGGGGGGTGAAGCTTTCTTT

j_call: TRBJ1-1
d_call: .
v_call: TRBV11-2
clone_size: .
cdr3_aa: CASRLTGNTEAFF
cdr3_nt: TGTGCCAGCAGGTTAACGGGGAACACTGAAGCTTTCTTT

j_call: TRBJ1-1
d_call: TRBD1
v_call: TRBV19
clone_size: .
cdr3_aa: CASSIGTGPTEAFF
cdr3_nt: TGTGCCAGTAGTATAGGGACAGGTCCCACTGAAGCTTTCTTT

j_call: TRBJ2-5
d_call: TRBD1
v_call: TRBV28
clone_size: .
cdr3_aa: CASSLRGTGEETQYF
cdr3_nt: TGTGCCAGCAGTTTAAGGGGGACAGGGGAAGAGACCCAGTACTTC

j_call: TRBJ1-1
d_call: .
v_call: TRBV4-3
clone_size: .
cdr3_aa: CASSHQRGSPNTEAFF
cdr3_nt: TGCGCCAGCAGCCACCAAAGAGGCTCACCGAACACTGAAGCTTTCTTT

j_call: TRBJ1-2
d_call: .
v_call: TRBV4-2
clone_size: .
cdr3_aa: CASSQDTQGGYGYTF
cdr3_nt: TGTGCCAGCAGCCAAGACACCCAGGGCGGCTATGGCTACACCTTC

j_call: TRBJ1-5
d_call: TRBD1
v_call: TRBV19
clone_size: .
cdr3_aa: CASSISTGGNQPQHF
cdr3_nt: TGTGCCAGTAGTATTTCGACAGGGGGTAATCAGCCCCAGCATTTT

j_call: TRBJ2-1
d_call: TRBD1
v_call: TRBV9
clone_size: .
cdr3_aa: CASSVQGQGTSGQFF
cdr3_nt: TGTGCCAGCAGCGTACAGGGACAGGGGACCTCGGGGCAGTTCTTC

j_call: TRBJ1-2
d_call: .
v_call: TRBV5-6
clone_size: .
cdr3_aa: CASSLDRPSNYGYTF
cdr3_nt: TGTGCCAGCAGCTTGGACAGGCCCTCTAACTATGGCTACACCTTC

j_call: TRBJ1-5
d_call: .
v_call: TRBV19
clone_size: .
cdr3_aa: CASSKTDLYSNQPQHF
cdr3_nt: TGTGCCAGTAGTAAGACAGACCTGTATAGCAATCAGCCCCAGCATTTT

j_call: TRBJ2-5
d_call: TRBD1
v_call: TRBV20-1
clone_size: .
cdr3_aa: CSASGGTGVGETQYF
cdr3_nt: TGCAGTGCTAGTGGAGGGACAGGGGTAGGGGAGACCCAGTACTTC

j_call: TRBJ2-1
d_call: TRBD2
v_call: TRBV28
clone_size: .
cdr3_aa: CASSLGVAGDPREFF
cdr3_nt: TGTGCCAGCAGTTTAGGGGTAGCGGGAGACCCTCGGGAGTTCTTC

j_call: TRBJ2-1
d_call: .
v_call: TRBV30
clone_size: .
cdr3_aa: CAWRVIWTIGDNEQFF
cdr3_nt: TGTGCCTGGCGCGTAATATGGACTATTGGGGACAATGAGCAGTTCTTC

j_call: TRBJ2-7
d_call: TRBD2
v_call: TRBV15
clone_size: .
cdr3_aa: CATSGGLGRDYEQYF
cdr3_nt: TGTGCCACCAGCGGAGGACTGGGGAGGGACTACGAGCAGTACTTC

j_call: TRBJ1-2
d_call: .
v_call: TRBV5-1
clone_size: .
cdr3_aa: CASSPSVGGNYGYTF
cdr3_nt: TGCGCCAGCAGCCCCTCCGTAGGGGGAAACTATGGCTACACCTTC

j_call: TRBJ1-1
d_call: .
v_call: TRBV15
clone_size: .
cdr3_aa: CATTRSSGNTEAFF
cdr3_nt: TGTGCCACCACCCGGTCATCTGGGAACACTGAAGCTTTCTTT

j_call: TRBJ1-1
d_call: TRBD1
v_call: TRBV29-1
clone_size: .
cdr3_aa: CSVERDRVEAFF
cdr3_nt: TGCAGCGTTGAAAGGGACAGGGTTGAAGCTTTCTTT

j_call: TRBJ2-5
d_call: .
v_call: TRBV7-2
clone_size: .
cdr3_aa: CASSSSGQETQYF
cdr3_nt: TGTGCCAGCAGCTCATCCGGGCAAGAGACCCAGTACTTC

j_call: TRBJ2-7
d_call: TRBD1
v_call: TRBV9
clone_size: .
cdr3_aa: CASSVGAGQGLYEQYF
cdr3_nt: TGTGCCAGCAGCGTAGGGGCAGGACAGGGGTTGTACGAGCAGTACTTC

j_call: TRBJ1-5
d_call: TRBD1
v_call: TRBV28
clone_size: .
cdr3_aa: CASRTPGQGALQPQHF
cdr3_nt: TGTGCCAGCAGAACTCCGGGACAGGGGGCACTTCAGCCCCAGCATTTT

j_call: TRBJ2-7
d_call: TRBD1
v_call: TRBV15
clone_size: .
cdr3_aa: CATSRDGTGGDEQYF
cdr3_nt: TGTGCCACCAGCAGAGATGGGACAGGGGGCGACGAGCAGTACTTC

j_call: TRBJ2-1
d_call: TRBD1
v_call: TRBV6-5
clone_size: .
cdr3_aa: CASLGQGYNEQFF
cdr3_nt: TGTGCCAGCCTGGGACAGGGATACAATGAGCAGTTCTTC

j_call: TRBJ2-5
d_call: TRBD1
v_call: TRBV19
clone_size: .
cdr3_aa: CASSILGQGQETQYF
cdr3_nt: TGTGCCAGTAGTATCCTCGGACAGGGTCAAGAGACCCAGTACTTC

j_call: TRBJ2-5
d_call: TRBD2
v_call: TRBV19
clone_size: .
cdr3_aa: CASRDSGRGETQYF
cdr3_nt: TGTGCCAGTCGAGATAGCGGGAGAGGAGAGACCCAGTACTTC

j_call: TRBJ1-2
d_call: TRBD1
v_call: TRBV7-3
clone_size: large
cdr3_aa: CASSSPTGNYGYTF
cdr3_nt: TGTGCCAGCAGCTCCCCGACAGGGAACTATGGCTACACCTTC

j_call: TRBJ2-3
d_call: .
v_call: TRBV12-3/TRBV12-4
clone_size: .
cdr3_aa: CASSLSGTDTQYF
cdr3_nt: TGTGCCAGCAGTTTATCCGGCACAGATACGCAGTATTTT

j_call: TRBJ1-1
d_call: .
v_call: TRBV28
clone_size: .
cdr3_aa: CASSFQGRGTEAFF
cdr3_nt: TGTGCCAGCAGTTTTCAGGGGCGAGGGACTGAAGCTTTCTTT

j_call: TRBJ1-2
d_call: .
v_call: TRBV4-3
clone_size: .
cdr3_aa: CASSQVGRLDRSGYTF
cdr3_nt: TGCGCCAGCAGCCAAGTAGGGAGGTTAGATAGGAGTGGCTACACCTTC

j_call: TRBJ1-6
d_call: .
v_call: TRBV7-2
clone_size: .
cdr3_aa: CASSFGGSSYNSPLHF
cdr3_nt: TGTGCCAGCAGCTTTGGAGGGAGCTCCTATAATTCACCCCTCCACTTT

j_call: TRBJ2-1
d_call: TRBD2
v_call: TRBV4-1
clone_size: once
cdr3_aa: CASSPGRNEQFF
cdr3_nt: TGCGCCAGCAGCCCCGGGAGGAATGAGCAGTTCTTC

j_call: TRBJ1-4
d_call: .
v_call: TRBV2
clone_size: .
cdr3_aa: CASSVIRQRNEKLFF
cdr3_nt: TGTGCCAGCAGTGTAATTCGACAGAGAAATGAAAAACTGTTTTTT

j_call: TRBJ2-7
d_call: TRBD1
v_call: TRBV28
clone_size: .
cdr3_aa: CASSFGDRGPYEQYF
cdr3_nt: TGTGCCAGCAGTTTTGGGGACAGAGGGCCTTACGAGCAGTACTTC

j_call: TRBJ1-1
d_call: TRBD1
v_call: TRBV27
clone_size: once
cdr3_aa: CASNDRGSNTEAFF
cdr3_nt: TGTGCCAGCAATGACAGGGGGTCCAACACTGAAGCTTTCTTT

j_call: TRBJ2-5
d_call: TRBD1
v_call: TRBV7-9
clone_size: .
cdr3_aa: CASSSGTGNQETQYF
cdr3_nt: TGTGCCAGCAGCTCCGGGACAGGGAATCAAGAGACCCAGTACTTC

j_call: TRBJ2-3
d_call: TRBD1
v_call: TRBV6-5
clone_size: .
cdr3_aa: CASSYSRTGTDTQYF
cdr3_nt: TGTGCCAGCAGTTACTCGAGGACAGGGACAGATACGCAGTATTTT

j_call: TRBJ1-2
d_call: TRBD1
v_call: TRBV19
clone_size: .
cdr3_aa: CASSNPGGQNYGYTF
cdr3_nt: TGTGCCAGTAGTAACCCAGGGGGCCAGAACTATGGCTACACCTTC